These T cell receptor beta chains were read from a single sample in a study of OX40 agonist ivuxolimab in advanced cancers. Assay used: immunoSEQ multiplex PCR; TCRdb lists only in-frame clones, some missing. The sample carries over 80,000 clones, 75% to 90% recorded once. This specimen was CD4+ or CD8+ T cells sorted from blood, taken in a trial of the OX40 agonist ivuxolimab. Source of these receptors: an adult with an advanced solid tumor such as melanoma, head and neck, liver or kidney cancer. The CDR3 runs from the conserved cysteine through the conserved F or W. The D gene is left open where the match is weak. The listing skips clone size in some rows; elsewhere it reads once, few, many or a size class.

d_call j_call v_call clone_size cdr3_aa cdr3_nt
TRBD2 TRBJ2-4 TRBV19 NA CASSVSGGEAKNIQYF TGTGCCAGTAGTGTTAGCGGGGGGGAGGCCAAAAACATTCAGTACTTC
TRBD1 TRBJ1-5 TRBV7-9 NA CASSRGQNNQPQHF TGTGCCAGCAGCCGGGGACAGAACAATCAGCCCCAGCATTTT
NA TRBJ1-5 TRBV29-1 once CSVDGRGGQPQHF TGCAGCGTTGATGGCAGGGGAGGTCAGCCCCAGCATTTT
TRBD1 TRBJ1-5 TRBV2 NA CASSPGQGQPQHF TGTGCCAGCAGCCCAGGACAGGGACAGCCCCAGCATTTT
NA TRBJ2-3 TRBV7-2 NA CASSPPLATDTQYF TGTGCCAGCAGCCCCCCACTAGCCACAGATACGCAGTATTTT
TRBD1 TRBJ2-2 TRBV11-3 NA CASSSTGGSNTGELFF TGTGCCAGCAGCTCAACAGGGGGCTCAAACACCGGGGAGCTGTTTTTT
NA TRBJ2-5 TRBV10-3 NA CAISDGETQYF TGTGCCATCAGTGACGGAGAGACCCAGTACTTC
NA TRBJ2-5 TRBV9 NA CASSPTGVQETQYF TGTGCCAGCAGCCCCACGGGGGTTCAAGAGACCCAGTACTTC
TRBD1 TRBJ1-4 TRBV2 NA CASSEDGQGAKLFF TGTGCCAGCAGTGAAGACGGACAGGGGGCAAAACTGTTTTTT
NA TRBJ2-7 TRBV19 once CASRTESASLEQYF TGTGCCAGTAGGACCGAGAGCGCGTCTTTGGAGCAGTACTTC
NA TRBJ1-2 TRBV11-2 NA CASSPGTVYGYTF TGTGCCAGCAGCCCCGGGACGGTCTATGGCTACACCTTC
NA TRBJ1-1 TRBV5-4 NA CASSLEGGRNTEAFF TGTGCCAGCAGCTTGGAAGGGGGGAGGAACACTGAAGCTTTCTTT
TRBD1 TRBJ1-1 TRBV2 NA CASRLTGGLNTEAFF TGTGCCAGCAGACTGACAGGGGGATTGAACACTGAAGCTTTCTTT
NA TRBJ1-2 TRBV27 NA CASSSGGADHDGYTF TGTGCCAGCAGTTCGGGGGGCGCAGATCATGATGGCTACACCTTC
NA TRBJ2-7 TRBV7-9 NA CASAPPAGAAYEQYF TGTGCCAGCGCGCCTCCTGCGGGGGCCGCCTACGAGCAGTACTTC
NA TRBJ1-3 TRBV18 NA CASSLSRPGPGNTIYF TGTGCCAGCTCACTCTCGCGGCCGGGCCCCGGAAACACCATATATTTT
NA TRBJ2-2 TRBV19 NA CASRESPGNTGELFF TGTGCCAGTAGGGAAAGCCCCGGGAACACCGGGGAGCTGTTTTTT
NA TRBJ2-2 TRBV6-4 NA CASSPLRTGIGTGELFF TGTGCCAGCAGCCCCCTTAGAACAGGGATAGGTACCGGGGAGCTGTTTTTT
NA TRBJ1-1 TRBV10-2 NA CASSENTEAFF TGCGCCAGCAGTGAGAACACTGAAGCTTTCTTT
TRBD2 TRBJ2-1 TRBV6-5 NA CASSRTSATYNEQFF TGTGCCAGCAGCCGGACTAGCGCGACCTACAATGAGCAGTTCTTC
NA TRBJ2-7 TRBV29-1 NA CSVFIKGEQYF TGCAGCGTGTTTATCAAAGGAGAGCAGTACTTC
NA TRBJ2-2 TRBV18 NA CASSPRSGGAPGELFF TGTGCCAGCTCACCCCGGTCCGGGGGCGCACCCGGGGAGCTGTTTTTT
NA TRBJ2-3 TRBV19 NA CAGSRGTTDTQYF TGTGCCGGGTCGAGGGGGACCACAGATACGCAGTATTTT
NA TRBJ1-5 TRBV7-9 NA CASSPGPRGVDQPQHF TGTGCCAGCAGCCCCGGGCCCCGTGGCGTGGATCAGCCCCAGCATTTT
NA TRBJ1-4 TRBV5-1 NA CASSQGPRGTNEKLFF TGCGCCAGCAGCCAGGGACCCCGGGGGACTAATGAAAAACTGTTTTTT
TRBD1 TRBJ1-6 TRBV6-5 NA CASSYLAGGNSPLHF TGTGCCAGCAGTTACTTGGCAGGGGGAAATTCACCCCTCCACTTT
TRBD1 TRBJ1-5 TRBV2 few CASSLGQGGQPQHF TGTGCCAGCAGCCTCGGACAGGGTGGTCAGCCCCAGCATTTT
NA TRBJ2-5 TRBV10-3 NA CAIKQGREETQYF TGTGCCATCAAGCAGGGCCGGGAAGAGACCCAGTACTTC
TRBD1 TRBJ1-2 TRBV19 NA CASTSGTANYGYTF TGTGCCAGCACCTCCGGGACAGCTAACTATGGCTACACCTTC
TRBD1 TRBJ1-2 TRBV7-2 few CASRQGVDYGYTF TGTGCCAGCAGGCAGGGGGTAGACTATGGCTACACCTTC
TRBD1 TRBJ2-1 TRBV4-2 NA CASSQEGQSDNEQFF TGTGCCAGCAGCCAAGAGGGACAGTCAGACAATGAGCAGTTCTTC
TRBD2 TRBJ2-5 TRBV7-2 NA CASSSRWGGSGETQYF TGTGCCAGCAGCTCCCGGTGGGGGGGGAGTGGAGAGACCCAGTACTTC
NA TRBJ1-3 TRBV7-9 NA CASSPQGVGSGNTIYF TGTGCCAGCAGCCCTCAGGGTGTCGGCTCTGGAAACACCATATATTTT
TRBD2 TRBJ2-2 TRBV7-7 NA CASSTGLAGGTGELFF TGTGCTAGCAGCACTGGACTAGCTGGAGGGACCGGGGAGCTGTTTTTT
NA TRBJ1-2 TRBV2 NA CASRKGDSGYTF TGTGCCAGCAGGAAAGGGGATTCTGGCTACACCTTC
TRBD1 TRBJ2-5 TRBV2 NA CASTWTGATQGTQYF TGTGCCAGCACTTGGACAGGGGCCACCCAAGGGACCCAGTACTTC
NA TRBJ1-2 TRBV5-1 NA CASASGIGLYGYTF TGCGCCAGCGCATCAGGGATCGGTCTCTATGGCTACACCTTC
NA TRBJ2-2 TRBV25-1 NA CASNPGGTNTGELFF TGTGCCAGCAACCCTGGGGGGACGAACACCGGGGAGCTGTTTTTT
TRBD1 TRBJ1-3 TRBV7-8 once CASSLVVTGSSGNTIYF TGTGCCAGCAGCTTAGTAGTGACAGGGAGCTCTGGAAACACCATATATTTT
NA TRBJ2-7 TRBV19 NA CASSILDSSSYEQYF TGTGCCAGTAGTATTCTGGACTCGAGCTCCTACGAGCAGTACTTC
TRBD2 TRBJ2-7 TRBV7-2 NA CASKERGPSYEQYF TGTGCCAGCAAGGAGCGGGGGCCCTCCTACGAGCAGTACTTC
NA TRBJ2-1 TRBV28 NA CASTGNEQFF TGTGCCAGCACCGGGAATGAGCAGTTCTTC
TRBD1 TRBJ1-1 TRBV10-3 NA CAISESRGQGNTEAFF TGTGCCATCAGTGAGTCGAGGGGGCAGGGGAACACTGAAGCTTTCTTT
NA TRBJ1-1 TRBV18 NA CASSPDSIDTRGTEAFF TGTGCCAGCTCACCAGATAGCATTGACACCCGGGGCACTGAAGCTTTCTTT
NA TRBJ1-4 TRBV7-9 NA CASSLDGTGSEKLFF TGTGCCAGCAGCTTAGACGGAACAGGCAGTGAAAAACTGTTTTTT
TRBD1 TRBJ2-3 TRBV25-1 NA CASSVLTGATTDTQYF TGTGCCAGCAGTGTACTGACAGGGGCTACCACAGATACGCAGTATTTT
NA TRBJ2-3 TRBV7-9 NA CASSLMGQEKDTQYF TGTGCCAGCAGCTTAATGGGCCAAGAAAAAGATACGCAGTATTTT
NA TRBJ2-1 TRBV7-8 NA CASSFARDSYNEQFF TGTGCCAGCAGCTTTGCTAGGGATTCCTACAATGAGCAGTTCTTC
NA TRBJ1-1 TRBV5-1 NA CASSLGGNTEAFF TGCGCCAGCAGCTTGGGAGGGAACACTGAAGCTTTCTTT
TRBD1 TRBJ2-7 TRBV5-1 few CASSAGSGTGDEQYF TGCGCCAGCAGCGCGGGCTCCGGGACAGGGGACGAGCAGTACTTC
NA TRBJ1-5 TRBV7-9 NA CASSLGSGGRGNQPQHF TGTGCCAGCAGCTTAGGATCTGGTGGCAGGGGCAATCAGCCCCAGCATTTT
NA TRBJ2-3 TRBV27 NA CASSLSWVAASDTQYF TGTGCCAGCAGTTTATCGTGGGTAGCGGCGTCAGATACGCAGTATTTT
NA TRBJ2-7 TRBV19 NA CASSIRQGLSYEQYF TGTGCCAGTAGTATACGGCAGGGCCTGAGCTACGAGCAGTACTTC
NA TRBJ1-3 TRBV5-1 NA CASSMRGDLYF TGCGCCAGCAGCATGAGGGGTGACTTGTACTTT